The table lists the clone carrying this T cell receptor beta chain with a few counts. Its antigen is unknown. The source of the PBMCs was over 8.5 ml of fresh peripheral blood. Between the trimmed V and J ends, which lost 6 bases and 3 bases, there was a span of 19 bases. CDR1 and CDR2 from the germline V gene are SGHDT and YYEEEE. The CDR3 runs 15 residues. Amplified TCR beta CDR3 regions came from RNA transcripts. The HTBI primer set drove a first-round RT-PCR of the TCR CDR3. TCRdb re-called the multiplex PCR reads through MiXCR, storing one row per CDR3 protein. Of a few hundred thousand distinct CDR3 sequences in the sample, roughly 15% are singletons; the top ten hold about 20%. This sample was included in a study of T cells in Graves' hyperthyroidism and ophthalmopathy. Study background: Prior to any treatment, at the point of initial diagnosis, peripheral blood was collected. General observations from the study: Separating ophthalmopathy from stable hyperthyroidism was achieved by a 13 V-J model.

The sequence came from a woman in her thirties with Graves' ophthalmopathy. The specimen sequenced was blood. This chain links TRBV5-6 with TRBJ2-7; D may be TRBD1 or TRBD2 (5 bases each). In DNA, the CDR3 is TGTGCCAGCAACACCGGGACGGGAAACCACTACGAGCAGTACTTC. Its translation: CASNTGTGNHYEQYF. The whole variable domain, remainder taken from reference TRBV5-6 and TRBJ2-7, is DAGVTQSPTHLIKTRGQQVTLRCSPKSGHDTVSWYQQALGQGPQFIFQYYEEEERQRGNFPDRFSGHQFPNYSSELNVNALLLGDSALYLCASNTGTGNHYEQYFGPGTRLTVT.